The clone carrying this T cell receptor beta chain showed up many times. The junction departs from germline at one end; a sequencing error may be responsible. Germline V gives CDR1 KGHSH, CDR2 LQKENI. CDR3 length: 15 residues. This record comes from a study of metastatic and nonmetastatic thyroid tumors. Until they underwent thyroid surgery, no patient had received any treatment. In the source study's methods: The authors used CDR3 differences across clinicopathological groups to build a distant-metastasis classifier for papillary thyroid cancer. Via MiXCR, TCRdb re-called the PCR reads. For this entry, the V and J calls and clone size follow TCRdb and not the study's own pipeline. The repertoire holds some 8,000 clones, with roughly 25% as singletons.

This clonotype was sampled from a female donor with papillary thyroid cancer or a benign thyroid nodule (not recorded which). Some clones in this sample may be carry-over from other donors' samples. Input material: tumor tissue. The chain employs TRBV18 and TRBJ2-5, with 8 bases lining up with TRBD2. This CDR3 is CASSAPAASGETQYF. The DNA of the CDR3 is TGTGCCAGCTCAGCACCCGCGGCTAGCGGGGAGACCCAGTACTTC.